The 27 T cell receptor beta chains below were found in one sample sequenced in a study of radiation and T cells in renal cell carcinoma. Time point specified: blood 4 weeks post-SBRT, at nephrectomy. Treatment given: 15 Gy SBRT to primary tumor, nephrectomy 4 weeks later. Sequenced by immunoSEQ multiplex PCR; TCRdb stores in-frame clones only, minus some. This sample carries around 180,000 clones, 88% of them seen once, and the ten largest clones take approximately 10%. The source was blood, collected from a patient whose treatment included radiotherapy and nephrectomy. The source of these receptors is a woman aged 50 to 65 with renal cell carcinoma.

This sequence joins TRBV10-3 and TRBJ2-1; possibly TRBD2 for D (5 bases). V dropped 4 bases and J dropped 0 bases, with 19 bases sitting between them. The germline V gene has CDR1 ENHRY and CDR2 SYGVKD. The CDR3 is 18 residues long. In DNA form, the CDR3 reads TGTGCCATCAGTGGGACGCTTAAGGAGGCTTCCTCCTACAATGAGCAGTTCTTC. As protein: CAISGTLKEASSYNEQFF.

The V and J genes are TRBV10-1 and TRBJ1-5; 7 bases agree with TRBD1. The germline CDR1 and CDR2 sequences are WNHNN and SYGVQD (reference sequence). V lost 6 bases, J lost 0 bases, and 8 bases stayed unmatched. The CDR3 has 16 residues. DNA of the CDR3: TGCGCCAGCAGAGAGGTAGGGGGCTATAGCAATCAGCCCCAGCATTTT. Encoded protein: CASREVGGYSNQPQHF.

V and J are TRBV6-5 and TRBJ1-5; no clear D. The CDR3 spans 13 residues. Trimming removed 8 bases from V and 7 bases from J, with 15 bases in between. Germline V gives CDR1 MNHEY, CDR2 SVGAGI. The CDR3 nucleotides are TGTGCCAGCGCCTTAGACAAGAGACAGCCCCAGCATTTT. Translating it yields CASALDKRQPQHF.

The V call is TRBV6-1, the J call TRBJ1-4; 10 bases agree with TRBD1. The CDR3 sequence is 19 residues long. V lost 2 bases and J lost 0; bases outside the gene matches: 9. Germline V gene sequence: CDR1 MNHNS, CDR2 SASEGT. The CDR3, as DNA: TGTGCCAGCAGTGAATGGGACAGGGGAGCTTTGGCAACTAATGAAAAACTGTTTTTT. This codes for CASSEWDRGALATNEKLFF.

This clone was found a few times. The V and J genes are TRBV7-9 and TRBJ1-2, with D perhaps TRBD1 (6 bases). Trimming pared 3 bases from V and 4 bases from J, leaving 9 bases between. The germline gives CDR1 SEHNR, CDR2 FQNEAQ (reference sequence). The CDR3 contains 13 residues. The CDR3 loop reads CASSLGAGYGYTF. Here the CDR3 DNA reads TGTGCCAGCAGCTTGGGGGCAGGCTATGGCTACACCTTC.

The rearrangement uses TRBV7-9 and TRBJ2-1; D may be TRBD2 (7 bases). CDR1 and CDR2 from the germline V gene are SEHNR and FQNEAQ (reference sequence). The V end was cut by 5 bases, the J end by 4 bases, with 27 bases between. The CDR3 covers 19 residues. The CDR3 sequence is CASSPAPTAGARVYNEQFF. DNA for the CDR3: TGTGCCAGCAGCCCGGCTCCGACGGCGGGGGCGAGAGTTTACAATGAGCAGTTCTTC. The complete variable domain, with remaining parts taken from reference TRBV7-9 and TRBJ2-1, reads DTGVSQNPRHKITKRGQNVTFRCDPISEHNRLYWYRQTLGQGPEFLTYFQNEAQLEKSRLLSDRFSAERPKGSFSTLEIQRTEQGDSAMYLCASSPAPTAGARVYNEQFFGPGTRLTVL.

V usage is TRBV9 and J usage is TRBJ2-3; a possible D gene is TRBD2 (5 bases). Between the trimmed V and J ends, which lost 3 bases and 7 bases, there was a span of 12 bases. The CDR3 covers 13 residues. The germline V gene encodes CDR1 SGDLS and CDR2 YYNGEE. The CDR3 bases are TGTGCCAGCAGCGCCCTCGGACTTAATACGCAGTATTTT. Encoded protein: CASSALGLNTQYF.

J is TRBJ2-5 and V is TRBV7-6; 9 positions agree with TRBD1. V lost 5 bases and J lost 5; bases outside the gene matches: 9. This CDR3 contains 15 residues. Germline-derived CDR1 and CDR2 are SGHVS and FNYEAQ. The CDR3 region is CASSVGTGLVETQYF. The CDR3 coding sequence is TGTGCCAGCAGCGTTGGGACAGGGCTGGTGGAGACCCAGTACTTC.

The chain employs TRBV2 and TRBJ2-7; D not certain. The CDR3 runs 12 residues. CDR1 and CDR2 (germline): SNHLY, FYNNEI. The germline V and J ends were trimmed by 1 base and 4 bases, with 5 bases remaining between them. CDR3 DNA sequence: TGTGCCAGCAGTGAAGGCGGATACGAGCAGTACTTC. This gives the protein CASSEGGYEQYF.

V gene TRBV2 combines with J gene TRBJ1-2; the D is unclear. The CDR3 is 13 amino acids. Trimming took 2 bases from V and 5 from J, leaving 9 bases between them. Germline loops: CDR1 SNHLY, CDR2 FYNNEI. The CDR3 DNA reads TGTGCCAGCAGTGAACGGCCAGTTTATGGCTACACCTTC. As protein: CASSERPVYGYTF.

The V gene is TRBV5-1, the J gene TRBJ2-7; the D is unclear. V was pared by 4 bases and J by 3 bases, with 14 bases between. CDR1 SGHRS and CDR2 YFSETQ come from the germline V gene. The CDR3 runs 14 residues. The CDR3 spells CASSDPSRGYEQYF. As DNA, the CDR3 is TGCGCCAGCAGCGATCCGTCCCGAGGCTACGAGCAGTACTTC.

V gene TRBV9 combines with J gene TRBJ2-7, with D tentatively TRBD2 (6 bases). Germline V CDR1 and CDR2: SGDLS, YYNGEE. V was cut by 2 bases and J by 2 bases, with 11 bases left in between. There are 14 residues in the CDR3. The CDR3: CASSVWGVPYEQYF. CDR3 sequence (DNA): TGTGCCAGCAGCGTGTGGGGGGTGCCCTACGAGCAGTACTTC.

The rearrangement uses TRBV9 and TRBJ2-5; 15 bases agree with TRBD2. The J call may not be correct, given that the DNA end is closer to TRBJ2-7. Germline CDR1 is SGDLS and CDR2 is YYNGEE. The length of the CDR3 is 19 residues. CDR3 residues: CASSEGLAGGLGPSYEQYF. In nucleotides, the CDR3 is TGTGCCAGCAGCGAGGGACTAGCGGGGGGCCTAGGTCCCTCCTACGAGCAGTACTTC.

V usage is TRBV6-1 and J usage is TRBJ1-1; D possibly corresponds to TRBD1 (6 bases). Germline CDR1 and CDR2: MNHNS and SASEGT. The CDR3 sequence is 15 residues long. Trimming cost V 5 bases and J 4 bases, with 17 bases left between them. The CDR3 loop reads CASSPTGFGITEAFF. DNA of the CDR3: TGTGCCAGCAGTCCTACAGGGTTTGGGATCACTGAAGCTTTCTTT.

This clone was observed a single time. The J gene is TRBJ2-7, the V gene TRBV19; TRBD1 matches at 7 bases. The CDR3 is 13 amino acids. The germline V gene has CDR1 LNHDA and CDR2 SQIVND (reference sequence). The V and J ends lost 10 bases and 3 bases, in that order; junction bases with no gene match: 9. CDR3: CATTEQGNYEQYF. CDR3 nucleotide sequence: TGTGCCACCACCGAACAGGGGAACTACGAGCAGTACTTC. The entire variable domain, with the rest obtained from reference TRBV19 and TRBJ2-7, is as follows: DGGITQSPKYLFRKEGQNVTLSCEQNLNHDAMYWYRQDPGQGLRLIYYSQIVNDFQKGDIAEGYSVSREKKESFPLTVTSAQKNPTAFYLCATTEQGNYEQYFGPGTRLTVT.

The rearrangement links TRBV21-1 to TRBJ1-6. TRBV21-1 is a pseudogene. This CDR3 has 13 residues. The CDR3 loop is CASSKGRNSPLHF. Here the CDR3 DNA reads TGTGCCAGCAGCAAAGGCCGGAATTCACCCCTCCACTTT.

The chain carries TRBV19 and TRBJ2-5; D is tentatively TRBD1 or TRBD2 (5 bases each). Trimming shortened V by 3 bases and J by 5 bases, and 13 bases separated the two germline ends. The CDR3 is 14 residues long. Germline CDR1 is LNHDA and CDR2 is SQIVND (reference sequence). In DNA form, the CDR3 reads TGTGCCAGTAGTATCGGGGCAAACCGGGAGACCCAGTACTTC. Amino acids: CASSIGANRETQYF.

This clone was recorded only once. The gene calls are TRBV19 and TRBJ2-7, with 7 bases lining up with TRBD1. The CDR3 is made up of 14 amino acids. V shed 4 bases and J 5 bases; nucleotides not matched to a gene: 8. Germline CDR1 LNHDA, CDR2 SQIVND (reference sequence). CDR3 sequence (DNA): TGTGCCAGTAGTAGGCAGTACAGGGGCCACGAGCAGTACTTC. Translation gives CASSRQYRGHEQYF.

The chain couples TRBV7-2 to TRBJ2-1; 8 nucleotides align to TRBD1. The CDR3 covers 15 residues. Looked up from germline, CDR1 is SGHTA and CDR2 is FQGNSA. The J segment lost 0 bases and the V segment lost 5 bases, leaving 3 bases of the junction unmatched. CDR3 in DNA: TGTGCCAGCAGCGGACAGGGCAGCTCCTACAATGAGCAGTTCTTC. This codes for CASSGQGSSYNEQFF.

The CDR3 here is CSVDDRGPETQYF. The CDR3 DNA sequence: TGCAGCGTCGATGACAGGGGGCCGGAGACCCAGTACTTC. This chain uses TRBV29-1 with TRBJ2-5; 10 nucleotides align to TRBD1. After removal of 6 bases from V and 5 bases from J, the junction contained 6 bases not matched to a gene. Per germline, CDR1 SQVTM and CDR2 ANQGSEA. The CDR3 consists of 13 residues.

This chain uses TRBV6-1 with TRBJ1-5; perhaps TRBD1 as D (5 bases). Germline-derived CDR1 and CDR2 are MNHNS and SASEGT. V gave up 2 bases and J gave up 6 bases, with 11 bases separating them. The CDR3 contains 14 residues. CDR3 protein: CASSEPGFGQPQHF. CDR3 bases: TGTGCCAGCAGTGAACCAGGGTTTGGTCAGCCCCAGCATTTT.

The V gene is TRBV7-2, the J gene TRBJ1-1; D perhaps matches TRBD1 (6 bases). Germline V lookup: CDR1 SGHTA, CDR2 FQGNSA. The CDR3 is 16 residues long. V was shortened by 1 base and J by 11 bases, with 23 bases between the two germline ends. The CDR3 region has the DNA TGTGCCAGCAGCTTAGTCGGCGCGACAGGAGTGTTTAAGGCTTTCTTT. Amino acid sequence: CASSLVGATGVFKAFF.

The rearrangement uses TRBV7-8 and TRBJ2-1, with 7 positions matching TRBD1. CDR3 length: 15 residues. J was trimmed by 7 bases and V by 1 base; bases with no gene match: 7. Germline CDR1 SGHVS, CDR2 FQNEAQ. CDR3 amino acids: CASSLVLTGMNEQFF. The CDR3 bases are TGTGCCAGCAGCTTAGTCCTGACAGGGATGAATGAGCAGTTCTTC.

The rearrangement links TRBV9 to TRBJ2-7, with 10 bases matching TRBD1. CDR1 is SGDLS, CDR2 YYNGEE, per germline. Unmatched junction bases numbered 6, after V lost 2 bases and J lost 4 bases. This CDR3 is 15 amino acids long. In nucleotides, the CDR3 is TGTGCCAGCAGCGTCCGGGACAGGGGAATTTACGAGCAGTACTTC. Amino acids: CASSVRDRGIYEQYF. Supplemented by reference TRBV9 and TRBJ2-7, the full variable domain reads DSGVTQTPKHLITATGQRVTLRCSPRSGDLSVYWYQQSLDQGLQFLIQYYNGEERAKGNILERFSAQQFPDLHSELNLSSLELGDSALYFCASSVRDRGIYEQYFGPGTRLTVT.

V and J are TRBV16 and TRBJ1-3, with D unresolved. CDR3 length: 14 residues. V gave up 0 bases and J gave up 3 bases, with 6 bases separating them. In germline, CDR1 is KGHSY, CDR2 FQNENV. The CDR3 reads CASSQSGSGNTIYF. In nucleotides, the CDR3 is TGTGCCAGCAGCCAATCGGGCAGTGGAAACACCATATATTTT.

The gene calls are TRBV7-6 and TRBJ2-6, with 7 bases fitting TRBD2. The CDR3 length is 19 residues. Germline loops: CDR1 SGHVS, CDR2 FNYEAQ. J lost 0 bases, V lost 5 bases, and 13 bases had no gene match. For the CDR3, the DNA is TGTGCCAGCAGCCCTAGGGGCGGGGGACCTAGCTCTGGGGCCAACGTCCTGACTTTC. Translating it yields CASSPRGGGPSSGANVLTF.

In its sample, this clone was seen a few times. V is TRBV18 and J is TRBJ1-2, with D unresolved. The CDR3 is made up of 14 amino acids. Per the germline V gene, CDR1 is KGHSH and CDR2 is LQKENI. Trimming stripped 3 bases from V and 2 bases from J, with 10 bases between. CDR3 bases: TGTGCCAGCTCACCCCCTGCGGAAAACTATGGCTACACCTTC. It yields the protein CASSPPAENYGYTF.